This T cell receptor beta chain was observed in a study of cytomegalovirus exposure and HLA in healthy donors. Study outcomes and limitations: Some V segments (TRBV6-2 and TRBV6-3 among them) were excluded as indistinguishable. For most subjects, TCR beta sequences were reported to predict HLA-A and HLA-B alleles with accuracy. An analysis that came later showed most CMV-associated TCR beta chains appearing HLA-restricted. Presence/absence analyses assumed roughly uniform sequencing depth across donors.

A note on this clone: Its cognate antigen is unknown.

The germline CDR1 and CDR2 sequences are SGHTA and FQGNSA. Trimming pared 1 base from V and 3 bases from J, leaving 10 bases between. This CDR3 spans 16 amino acids. Primers included in the PCR were 60 Vbeta and 13 Jbeta primers. Profiling relied on immunoSEQ multiplex PCR, and the TCRdb table lists in-frame clones only, not all of them. There are some 130,000 clones in the sample; 60% to 80% occur only once, and roughly 7.5% lies in the top ten. The sequence derives from a male donor in good health and CMV-seronegative. The chain has TRBV7-2 and TRBJ1-6, with unresolved D. Material for sequencing was PBMCs. CDR3: CASSLVYSYYNSPLHF. The CDR3 DNA follows: TGTGCCAGCAGCTTAGTTTACAGCTACTATAATTCACCCCTCCACTTT.